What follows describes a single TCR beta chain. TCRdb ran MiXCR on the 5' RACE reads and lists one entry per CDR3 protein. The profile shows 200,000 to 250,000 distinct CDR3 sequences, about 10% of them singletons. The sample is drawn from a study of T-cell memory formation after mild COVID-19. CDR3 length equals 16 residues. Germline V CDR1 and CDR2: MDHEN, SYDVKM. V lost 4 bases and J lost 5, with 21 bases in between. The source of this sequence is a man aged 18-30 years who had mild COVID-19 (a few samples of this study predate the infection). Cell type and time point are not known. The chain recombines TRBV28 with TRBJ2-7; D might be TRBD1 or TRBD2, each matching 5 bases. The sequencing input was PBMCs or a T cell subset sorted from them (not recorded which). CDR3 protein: CASSSTGTAPAHEQYV. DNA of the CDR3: TGTGCCAGCAGTTCGACCGGGACGGCCCCAGCCCACGAGCAGTACGTC.